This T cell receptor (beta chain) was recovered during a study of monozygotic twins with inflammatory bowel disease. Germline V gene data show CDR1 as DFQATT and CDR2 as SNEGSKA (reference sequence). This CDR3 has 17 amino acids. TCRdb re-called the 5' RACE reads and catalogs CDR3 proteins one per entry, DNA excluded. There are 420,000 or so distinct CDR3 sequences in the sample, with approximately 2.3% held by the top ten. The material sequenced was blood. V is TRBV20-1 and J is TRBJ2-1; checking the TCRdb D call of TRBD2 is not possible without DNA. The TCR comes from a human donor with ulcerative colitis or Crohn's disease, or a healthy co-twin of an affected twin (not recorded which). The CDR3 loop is CSARNRGGLAAYNEQFF.